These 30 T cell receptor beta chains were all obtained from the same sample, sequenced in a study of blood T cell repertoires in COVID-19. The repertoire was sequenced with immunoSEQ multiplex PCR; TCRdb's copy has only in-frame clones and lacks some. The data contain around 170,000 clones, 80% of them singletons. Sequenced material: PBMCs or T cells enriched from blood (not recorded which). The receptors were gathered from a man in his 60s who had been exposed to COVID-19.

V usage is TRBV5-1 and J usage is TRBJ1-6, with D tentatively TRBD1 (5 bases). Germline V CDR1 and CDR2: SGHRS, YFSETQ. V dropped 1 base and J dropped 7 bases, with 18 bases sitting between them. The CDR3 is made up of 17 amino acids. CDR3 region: CASSLPAGSPLNSPLHF. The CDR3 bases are TGCGCCAGCAGCTTGCCAGCAGGGTCCCCGCTAAATTCACCCCTCCACTTT.

The CDR3 is CASSPGRFSPLHF. In DNA, the CDR3 is TGTGCCAGCTCACCAGGGCGTTTTTCACCCCTCCACTTT. The V gene is TRBV18, the J gene TRBJ1-6; no clear D gene. Germline loops: CDR1 KGHSH, CDR2 LQKENI. The CDR3 runs to 13 residues. Between the trimmed V and J ends, which lost 2 bases and 9 bases, there was a span of 8 bases.

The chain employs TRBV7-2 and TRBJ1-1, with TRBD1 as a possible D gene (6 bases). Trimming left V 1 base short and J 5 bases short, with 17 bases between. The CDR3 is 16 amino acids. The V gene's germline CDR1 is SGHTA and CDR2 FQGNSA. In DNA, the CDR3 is TGTGCCAGCAGCTTAGTAGAGGGGACATTTGCGACTGAAGCTTTCTTT. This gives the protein CASSLVEGTFATEAFF.

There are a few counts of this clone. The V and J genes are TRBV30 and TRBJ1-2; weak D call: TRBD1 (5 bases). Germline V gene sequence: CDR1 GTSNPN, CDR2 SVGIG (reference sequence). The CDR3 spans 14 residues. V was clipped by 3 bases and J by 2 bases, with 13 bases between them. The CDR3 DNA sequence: TGTGCCTGGAGAAGGCAGGGATTGAACTATGGCTACACCTTC. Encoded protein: CAWRRQGLNYGYTF.

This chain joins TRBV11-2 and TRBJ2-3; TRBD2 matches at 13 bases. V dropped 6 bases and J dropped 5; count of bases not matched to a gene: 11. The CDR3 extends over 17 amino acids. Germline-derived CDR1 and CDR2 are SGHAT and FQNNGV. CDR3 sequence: CASRSGLAGASRDTQYF. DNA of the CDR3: TGTGCCAGCAGATCAGGACTAGCGGGAGCAAGTAGAGATACGCAGTATTTT.

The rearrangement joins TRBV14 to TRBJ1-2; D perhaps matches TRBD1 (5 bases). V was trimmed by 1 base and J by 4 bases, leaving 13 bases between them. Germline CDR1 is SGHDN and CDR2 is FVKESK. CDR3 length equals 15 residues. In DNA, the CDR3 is TGTGCCAGCAGCCAAGCTTTGATCGACAGCTATGGCTACACCTTC. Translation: CASSQALIDSYGYTF.

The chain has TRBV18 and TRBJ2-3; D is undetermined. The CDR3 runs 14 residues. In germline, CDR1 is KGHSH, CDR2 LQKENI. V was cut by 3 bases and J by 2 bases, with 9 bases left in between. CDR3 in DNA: TGTGCCAGCTCACCGGTGGGCAACACAGATACGCAGTATTTT. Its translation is CASSPVGNTDTQYF.

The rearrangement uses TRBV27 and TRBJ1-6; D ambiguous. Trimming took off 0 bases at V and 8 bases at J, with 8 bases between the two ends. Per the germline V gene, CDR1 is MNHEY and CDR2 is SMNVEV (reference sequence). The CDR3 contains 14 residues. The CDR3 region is CASSLSVGDSPLHF. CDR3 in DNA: TGTGCCAGCAGTTTATCGGTCGGGGATTCACCCCTCCACTTT.

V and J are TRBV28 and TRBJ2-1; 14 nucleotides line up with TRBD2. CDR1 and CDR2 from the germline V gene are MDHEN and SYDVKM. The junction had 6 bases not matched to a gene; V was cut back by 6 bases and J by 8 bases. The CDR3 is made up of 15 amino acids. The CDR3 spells CASRRTSGRSDEQFF. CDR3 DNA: TGTGCCAGCAGGCGGACTAGCGGGAGGAGCGATGAGCAGTTCTTC. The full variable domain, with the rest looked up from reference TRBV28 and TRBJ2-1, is DVKVTQSSRYLVKRTGEKVFLECVQDMDHENMFWYRQDPGLGLRLIYFSYDVKMKEKGDIPEGYSVSREKKERFSLILESASTNQTSMYLCASRRTSGRSDEQFFGPGTRLTVL.

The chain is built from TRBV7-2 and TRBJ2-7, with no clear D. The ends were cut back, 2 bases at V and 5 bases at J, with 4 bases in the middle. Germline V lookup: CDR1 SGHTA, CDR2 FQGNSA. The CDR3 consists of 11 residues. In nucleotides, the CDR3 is TGTGCCAGCAGCTTAACGGACGAGCAGTACTTC. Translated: CASSLTDEQYF. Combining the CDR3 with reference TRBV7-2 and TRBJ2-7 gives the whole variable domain GAGVSQSPSNKVTEKGKDVELRCDPISGHTALYWYRQSLGQGLEFLIYFQGNSAPDKSGLPSDRFSAERTGGSVSTLTIQRTQQEDSAVYLCASSLTDEQYFGPGTRLTVT.

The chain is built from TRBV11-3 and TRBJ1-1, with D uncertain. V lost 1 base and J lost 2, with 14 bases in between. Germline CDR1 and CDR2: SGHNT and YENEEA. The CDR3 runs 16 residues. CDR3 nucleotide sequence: TGTGCCAGCAGCTTAGGCCGAGGGTTCGGCAACACTGAAGCTTTCTTT. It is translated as CASSLGRGFGNTEAFF.

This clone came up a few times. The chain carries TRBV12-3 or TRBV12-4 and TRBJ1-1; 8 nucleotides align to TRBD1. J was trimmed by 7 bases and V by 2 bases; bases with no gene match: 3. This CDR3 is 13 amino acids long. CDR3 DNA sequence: TGTGCCAGCAGTTTATCGGGACAGGATGAAGCTTTCTTT. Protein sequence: CASSLSGQDEAFF.

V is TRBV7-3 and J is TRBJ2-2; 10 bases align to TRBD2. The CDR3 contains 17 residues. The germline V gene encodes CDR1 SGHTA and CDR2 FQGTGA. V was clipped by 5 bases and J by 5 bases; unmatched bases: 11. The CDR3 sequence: CASSPAGLASRTGELFF. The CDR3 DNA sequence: TGTGCCAGCAGCCCAGCGGGACTAGCGTCGAGAACCGGGGAGCTGTTTTTT.

The CDR3 nucleotides are TGTGCCTTAGGGGACAGGGGGTATGGCTACACCTTC. Residues: CALGDRGYGYTF. The chain employs TRBV30 and TRBJ1-2, with 11 bases aligning to TRBD1. Per germline, CDR1 GTSNPN and CDR2 SVGIG (reference sequence). The CDR3 has 12 residues. J gave up 5 bases and V 7 bases, and 3 bases lay outside the gene matches. The full variable domain, with the rest looked up from reference TRBV30 and TRBJ1-2, is SQTIHQWPATLVQPVGSPLSLECTVEGTSNPNLYWYRQAAGRGLQLLFYSVGIGQISSEVPQNLSASRPQDRQFILSSKKLLLSDSGFYLCALGDRGYGYTFGSGTRLTVV.

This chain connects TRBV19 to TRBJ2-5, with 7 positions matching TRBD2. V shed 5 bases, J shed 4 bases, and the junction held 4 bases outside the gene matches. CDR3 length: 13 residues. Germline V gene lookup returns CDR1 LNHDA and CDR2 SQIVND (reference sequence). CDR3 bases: TGTGCCAGTAGTGTGGGGAGGGGAGAGACCCAGTACTTC. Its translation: CASSVGRGETQYF.

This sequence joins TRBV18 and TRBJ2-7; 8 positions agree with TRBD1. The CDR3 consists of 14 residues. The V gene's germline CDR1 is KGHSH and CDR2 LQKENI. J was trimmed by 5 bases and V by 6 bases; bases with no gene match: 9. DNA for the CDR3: TGTGCCAGCTCTCGACAGGGGCGAGACGACGAGCAGTACTTC. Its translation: CASSRQGRDDEQYF.

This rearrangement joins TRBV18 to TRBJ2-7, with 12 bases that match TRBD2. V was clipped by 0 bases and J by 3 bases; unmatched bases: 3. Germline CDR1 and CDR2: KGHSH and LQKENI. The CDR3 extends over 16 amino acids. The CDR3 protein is CASSPPTSGSRYEQYF. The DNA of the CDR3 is TGTGCCAGCTCACCACCGACTAGCGGGAGCCGCTACGAGCAGTACTTC.

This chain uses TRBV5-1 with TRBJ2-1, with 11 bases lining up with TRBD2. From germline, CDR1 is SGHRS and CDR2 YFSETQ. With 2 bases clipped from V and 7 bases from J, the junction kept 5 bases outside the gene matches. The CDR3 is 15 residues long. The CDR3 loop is CASSFGLAGTNEQFF. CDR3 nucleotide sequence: TGCGCCAGCAGCTTTGGACTAGCGGGTACGAATGAGCAGTTCTTC.

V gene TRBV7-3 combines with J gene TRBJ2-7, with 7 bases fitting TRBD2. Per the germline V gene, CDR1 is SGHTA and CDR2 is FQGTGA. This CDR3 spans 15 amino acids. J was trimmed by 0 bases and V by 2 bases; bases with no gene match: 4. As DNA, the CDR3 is TGTGCCAGCAGCTTAGCTAGCGGAAGCTCCTACGAGCAGTACTTC. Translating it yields CASSLASGSSYEQYF. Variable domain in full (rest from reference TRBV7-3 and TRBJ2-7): GAGVSQTPSNKVTEKGKYVELRCDPISGHTALYWYRQSLGQGPEFLIYFQGTGAADDSGLPNDRFFAVRPEGSVSTLKIQRTERGDSAVYLCASSLASGSSYEQYFGPGTRLTVT.

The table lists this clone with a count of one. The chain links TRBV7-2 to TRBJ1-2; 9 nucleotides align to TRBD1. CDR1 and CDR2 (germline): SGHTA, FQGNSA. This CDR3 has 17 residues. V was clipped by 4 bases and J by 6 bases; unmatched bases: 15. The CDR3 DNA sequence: TGTGCCAGCAGCTCTCGGACAGGGGAGTGGTGGACTGATGGCTACACCTTC. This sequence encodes CASSSRTGEWWTDGYTF.

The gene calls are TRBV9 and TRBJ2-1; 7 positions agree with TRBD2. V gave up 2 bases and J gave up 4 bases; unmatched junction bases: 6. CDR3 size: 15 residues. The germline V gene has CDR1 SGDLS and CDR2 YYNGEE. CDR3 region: CASSVGGSYYNEQFF. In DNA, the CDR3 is TGTGCCAGCAGCGTGGGCGGGAGTTATTACAATGAGCAGTTCTTC.

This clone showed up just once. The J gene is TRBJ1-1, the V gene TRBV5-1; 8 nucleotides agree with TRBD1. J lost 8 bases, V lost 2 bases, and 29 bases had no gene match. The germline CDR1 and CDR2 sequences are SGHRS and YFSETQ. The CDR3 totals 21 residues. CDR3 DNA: TGCGCCAGCAGCTTTAGGCAAATTATGTCGGGACAGGAAGCTTTCACGAGGGAAGCTTTCTTT. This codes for CASSFRQIMSGQEAFTREAFF.

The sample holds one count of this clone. CDR3 coding DNA: TGTGCCAGCGCACGGAGGGGGATGGGACAGTTTTACAATGAGCAGTTCTTC. This translates into CASARRGMGQFYNEQFF. This rearrangement joins TRBV7-8 to TRBJ2-1, with D tentatively TRBD1 (7 bases). Trimming removed 8 bases at V and 4 bases at J, with 24 bases between. This CDR3 has 17 residues. Germline assignment: CDR1 SGHVS and CDR2 FQNEAQ.

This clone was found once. The CDR3 spells CSVEDGRGYTF. In nucleotides, the CDR3 is TGCAGCGTTGAAGATGGGAGAGGGTACACCTTC. The chain couples TRBV29-1 to TRBJ1-2; no clear D. V lost 0 bases, J lost 11 bases, and 10 bases lay in between. The CDR3 loop spans 11 amino acids. The V gene's germline CDR1 is SQVTM and CDR2 ANQGSEA.

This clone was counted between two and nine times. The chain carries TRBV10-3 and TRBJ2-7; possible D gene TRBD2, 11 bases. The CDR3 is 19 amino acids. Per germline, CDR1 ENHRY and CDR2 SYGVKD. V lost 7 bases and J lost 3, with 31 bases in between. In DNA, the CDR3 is TGTGCCATCATGGCAACATTAGGGGGACAGGGGACTAGCGGCTACGAGCAGTACTTC. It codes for CAIMATLGGQGTSGYEQYF.

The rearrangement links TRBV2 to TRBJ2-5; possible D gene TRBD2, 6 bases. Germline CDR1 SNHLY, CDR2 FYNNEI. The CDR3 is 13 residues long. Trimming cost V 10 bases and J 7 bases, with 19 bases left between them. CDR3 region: CANQVGHGGTQYF. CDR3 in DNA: TGTGCCAACCAAGTAGGACACGGGGGGACCCAGTACTTC.

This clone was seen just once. The CDR3 DNA sequence: TGCGCCAGCAGCGGACCGGGAGGGGAGACCCAGTACTTC. This codes for CASSGPGGETQYF. The chain uses TRBV4-1 and TRBJ2-5, with TRBD2 matching over 8 bases. The length of the CDR3 is 13 residues. V was pared by 5 bases and J by 5 bases, with 4 bases of the junction left unmatched. Germline lookup yields CDR1 MGHRA and CDR2 YSYEKL.

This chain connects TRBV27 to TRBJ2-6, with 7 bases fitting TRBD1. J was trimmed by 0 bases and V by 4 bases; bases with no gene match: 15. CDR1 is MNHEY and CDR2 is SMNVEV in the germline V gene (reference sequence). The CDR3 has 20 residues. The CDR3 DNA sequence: TGTGCCAGCAGTTCAACGACAGGGTCGGGTAGGCCCTCTGGGGCCAACGTCCTGACTTTC. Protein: CASSSTTGSGRPSGANVLTF.

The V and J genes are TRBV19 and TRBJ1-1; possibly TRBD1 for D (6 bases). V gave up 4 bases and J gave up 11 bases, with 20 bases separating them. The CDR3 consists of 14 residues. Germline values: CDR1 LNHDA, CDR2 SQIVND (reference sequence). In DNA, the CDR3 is TGTGCCAGTAGTACCCCCCCCACAGGGCTCGGGGCTTTCTTT. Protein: CASSTPPTGLGAFF.

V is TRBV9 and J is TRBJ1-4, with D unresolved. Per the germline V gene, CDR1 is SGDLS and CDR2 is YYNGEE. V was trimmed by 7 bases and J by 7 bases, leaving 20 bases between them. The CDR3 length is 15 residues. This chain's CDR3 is CASGDLGPGGEKLFF. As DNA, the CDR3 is TGTGCCAGCGGCGATTTGGGCCCCGGTGGTGAAAAACTGTTTTTT.